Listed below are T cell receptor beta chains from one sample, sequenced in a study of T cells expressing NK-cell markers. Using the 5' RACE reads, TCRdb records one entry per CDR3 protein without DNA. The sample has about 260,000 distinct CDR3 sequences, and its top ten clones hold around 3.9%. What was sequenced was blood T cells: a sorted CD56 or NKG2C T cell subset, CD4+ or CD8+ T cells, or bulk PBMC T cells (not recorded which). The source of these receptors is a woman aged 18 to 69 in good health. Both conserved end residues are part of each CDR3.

CSVGEGQFRGDTQYF	TRBV29-1	TRBJ2-3
CASSQDSATSGSEQFF	TRBV4-3	TRBJ2-1
CSTGGGNNEQFF	TRBV29-1	TRBJ2-1
CASSSGTGNIQYF	TRBV12-3/TRBV12-4	TRBJ2-4
CSVKGGVAYEQYF	TRBV20-1	TRBJ2-7
CASSISRVGDTQYF	TRBV19	TRBJ2-3
CASSPQGLTDTQYF	TRBV14	TRBJ2-3
CASSYRGSGTDTQYF	TRBV5-1	TRBJ2-3
CASSPPGLAGVNTGELFF	TRBV18	TRBJ2-2
CASSQRTGGSYEQYF	TRBV4-3	TRBJ2-7
CASSQGVRGTEAFF	TRBV3-1	TRBJ1-1
CASREGQGRIYKGYTF	TRBV6-1	TRBJ1-2
CSVVREEETQYF	TRBV29-1	TRBJ2-5
CATSRDLGPGATNEKLFF	TRBV15	TRBJ1-4
CASSYDRASDTQYF	TRBV6-5	TRBJ2-3
CASSTPSYEQYF	TRBV19	TRBJ2-7
CASSLKGARGTDTQYF	TRBV6-2/TRBV6-3	TRBJ2-3
CSARDGWLATDEQFF	TRBV20-1	TRBJ2-1
CASRIDRVDTQYF	TRBV6-1	TRBJ2-3
CSAPLAGPYNEQFF	TRBV20-1	TRBJ2-1
CASREDGKNTEAFF	TRBV19	TRBJ1-1
CASSPVSETEAFF	TRBV7-7	TRBJ1-1
CSVDWEDDTAYEQYF	TRBV29-1	TRBJ2-7
CASSYLTGKEKLFF	TRBV11-2	TRBJ1-4
CSARDGRGSLNTGELFF	TRBV20-1	TRBJ2-2
CASSFYEGGEQYF	TRBV12-3/TRBV12-4	TRBJ2-7
CASTAQGSNTEAFF	TRBV5-1	TRBJ1-1
CASSVGLRANYGYTF	TRBV5-6	TRBJ1-2
CASSKNYNEQFF	TRBV12-3/TRBV12-4	TRBJ2-1
CASSPRQGDGNEQFF	TRBV5-1	TRBJ2-1
CASSRGQGYGEQFF	TRBV4-1	TRBJ2-1
CASSNRRGLDIQYF	TRBV6-2/TRBV6-3	TRBJ2-4
CASSLDLTAVGETQYF	TRBV11-2	TRBJ2-5
CASSRYRGQETQYF	TRBV7-2	TRBJ2-5
CSVETGTGVDGYTF	TRBV29-1	TRBJ1-2
CASSPRGAGSTGELFF	TRBV5-1	TRBJ2-2
CASSPTRSSYNEQFF	TRBV4-2	TRBJ2-1
CASSDGLDQPQHF	TRBV9	TRBJ1-5
CASSLDNSGRGQETQYF	TRBV14	TRBJ2-5
CASSFRAGGPYDEQFF	TRBV5-1	TRBJ2-1
CSAFDWDSYNEQFF	TRBV20-1	TRBJ2-1
CASRQERSTDTQYF	TRBV10-1	TRBJ2-3
CSVASSGNTIYF	TRBV29-1	TRBJ1-3
CASSQGPGAGGESQFF	TRBV4-3	TRBJ2-1
CTALAGGYNEQFF	TRBV20-1	TRBJ2-1
CSARVPSGGLSTDTQYF	TRBV20-1	TRBJ2-3
CASSLTTANTEAFF	TRBV5-1	TRBJ1-1
CSARRTYTDTQYF	TRBV20-1	TRBJ2-3
CASSWTGTGELFF	TRBV5-1	TRBJ2-2
CASSFRVGDIQYF	TRBV7-2	TRBJ2-4
CASRAPPETQYF	TRBV28	TRBJ2-5
CASSLFSGPYNEQFF	TRBV5-4	TRBJ2-1
CASVSIGLNTGELFF	TRBV11-2	TRBJ2-2
CSVESSLAPSGYNEQFF	TRBV29-1	TRBJ2-1
CSARERVAGGAFF	TRBV20-1	TRBJ1-1
CATSDGTSGGAWNEQFF	TRBV24-1	TRBJ2-1
CASSEASGVGETQYF	TRBV2	TRBJ2-5
CSVEDGAASSYNSPLHF	TRBV29-1	TRBJ1-6
CASSLILHGTDTQYF	TRBV7-8	TRBJ2-3
CASSLAPVGSGRFHEQFF	TRBV7-2	TRBJ2-1